The entry below describes one TCR beta chain. The antigen remains unidentified. Use of 60 Vbeta and 13 Jbeta primers characterized the PCR. Assay: immunoSEQ multiplex PCR; the TCRdb copy retains only in-frame clones and omits some. The repertoire holds about 160,000 clones, with about 80% as singletons. In germline, CDR1 is SNHLY, CDR2 FYNNEI. Trimming cost V 4 bases and J 5 bases, with 11 bases left between them. The CDR3 spans 13 residues. This entry comes from a study of cytomegalovirus exposure and HLA in healthy donors. Study results and limitations: In an earlier analysis, about 87% or about 30%: the productive usage of most TCR beta V segments.

Sequencing was carried out using PBMCs. The origin of this receptor is a man aged 25-45 years in good health and CMV-seronegative. The rearrangement links TRBV2 to TRBJ1-1, with D hard to call. CDR3 bases: TGTGCCAGCAGTGTTATCCGGGATACTGAAGCTTTCTTT. Amino acids: CASSVIRDTEAFF.